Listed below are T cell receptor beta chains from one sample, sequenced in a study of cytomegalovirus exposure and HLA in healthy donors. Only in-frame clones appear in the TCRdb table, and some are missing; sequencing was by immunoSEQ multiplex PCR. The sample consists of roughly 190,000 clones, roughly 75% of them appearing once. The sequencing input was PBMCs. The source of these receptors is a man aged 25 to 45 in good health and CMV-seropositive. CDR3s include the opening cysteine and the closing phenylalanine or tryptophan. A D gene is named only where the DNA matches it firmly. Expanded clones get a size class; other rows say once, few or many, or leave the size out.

CASATESSYNEQFF	TGTGCTAGTGCTACGGAGAGCTCCTACAATGAGCAGTTCTTC	.	TRBV12-5	14	TRBJ2-1	.
CASSPGTNSYNEQFF	TGTGCCAGCAGCCCCGGGACTAACTCCTACAATGAGCAGTTCTTC	TRBD2	TRBV9	15	TRBJ2-1	.
CASSAGTGDQPQHF	TGTGCCAGCAGCGCCGGGACAGGAGATCAGCCCCAGCATTTT	TRBD1	TRBV11-1	14	TRBJ1-5	.
CASSPGGGGGPTDTQYF	TGTGCCAGCAGCCCCGGGGGCGGCGGGGGGCCGACAGATACGCAGTATTTT	TRBD2	TRBV4-2	17	TRBJ2-3	.
CASSHVNRAWTQYF	TGTGCCAGCAGCCACGTAAACAGGGCGTGGACCCAGTACTTC	.	TRBV14	14	TRBJ2-5	.
CASSSPGGVRSYEQYF	TGTGCCAGCAGTTCGCCGGGAGGAGTACGCTCCTACGAGCAGTACTTC	TRBD2	TRBV28	16	TRBJ2-7	.
CASSPSGSGVSEQYF	TGTGCCAGCAGCCCTAGCGGGAGTGGTGTAAGCGAGCAGTACTTC	TRBD2	TRBV28	15	TRBJ2-7	few
CASSYRDRGRNYGYTF	TGTGCCAGCAGCTACCGGGACAGGGGGCGGAACTATGGCTACACCTTC	TRBD1	TRBV5-8	16	TRBJ1-2	.
CASSPGTESPLHF	TGTGCCAGCTCACCAGGGACAGAATCACCCCTCCACTTT	TRBD1	TRBV18	13	TRBJ1-6	.
CASSGPGLAGVEQYF	TGTGCCAGCAGTGGCCCGGGACTAGCGGGAGTCGAGCAGTACTTC	TRBD2	TRBV6-6	15	TRBJ2-7	few
CASSELISGNTIYF	TGTGCCAGCAGCGAACTAATATCTGGAAACACCATATATTTT	.	TRBV11-2	14	TRBJ1-3	.
CAIRDGQGGHEQYF	TGTGCCATCAGGGACGGACAGGGGGGCCACGAGCAGTACTTC	TRBD1	TRBV10-3	14	TRBJ2-7	few
CAWSGTGQIQPQHF	TGTGCCTGGAGTGGGACAGGGCAAATTCAGCCCCAGCATTTT	TRBD1	TRBV30	14	TRBJ1-5	.
CASSLSGEGTYEQYF	TGTGCCAGCAGTTTATCCGGGGAAGGAACCTACGAGCAGTACTTC	.	TRBV28	15	TRBJ2-7	.
CASRGQGGETQYF	TGTGCCAGCAGGGGACAGGGTGGTGAGACCCAGTACTTC	TRBD1	TRBV6-1	13	TRBJ2-5	few
CASTQARGSGETQYF	TGTGCCAGCACCCAAGCCCGGGGTAGCGGAGAGACCCAGTACTTC	.	TRBV7-9	15	TRBJ2-5	few
CASKTGTGSNQPQHF	TGTGCCAGCAAAACCGGGACAGGGTCCAATCAGCCCCAGCATTTT	TRBD1	TRBV2	15	TRBJ1-5	.
CASGPGQGRNEQFF	TGTGCCAGCGGTCCCGGACAGGGGCGCAATGAGCAGTTCTTC	TRBD1	TRBV7-9	14	TRBJ2-1	.
CASSQASTGSSYNEQFF	TGCGCCAGCAGCCAAGCCTCCACAGGGAGCTCCTACAATGAGCAGTTCTTC	.	TRBV4-1	17	TRBJ2-1	.